The 22 T cell receptor beta chains given below trace back to one sample, sequenced in a study of T cells in Graves' hyperthyroidism and ophthalmopathy. RNA transcripts yielded amplified TCR beta CDR3 regions. A first-round RT-PCR of the TCR CDR3 used the HTBI primer set. TCRdb processed the multiplex PCR reads anew with MiXCR; each CDR3 protein has one entry. The table lists roughly 520,000 distinct CDR3 sequences, 24% of them singletons, with roughly 12% in the top ten. The material sequenced was blood. All receptors derive from a woman aged 25 to 39 with Graves' ophthalmopathy.

This clonotype was seen only a few times. The CDR3 spells CASSTWTGGEQYF. In DNA form, the CDR3 reads TGTGCCAGCAGCACCTGGACAGGGGGCGAGCAGTACTTC. V gene TRBV9 combines with J gene TRBJ2-7; 10 bases are a match to TRBD1. Looked up from germline, CDR1 is SGDLS and CDR2 is YYNGEE. The CDR3 has 13 amino acids. Trimming removed 4 bases from V and 6 bases from J; junction bases left unmatched: 4.

This chain uses TRBV12-3 or TRBV12-4 with TRBJ2-2, with 7 bases aligning to TRBD1. This CDR3 has 16 residues. V trimming: 6 bases; J trimming: 1 base; junction bases outside the gene matches: 8. CDR3 protein: CASSSDRALNTGELFF. The CDR3 nucleotides are TGTGCCAGCAGCTCTGACAGGGCATTGAACACCGGGGAGCTGTTTTTT.

This clonotype was found many times. The chain couples TRBV28 to TRBJ2-7; TRBD2 agrees at 9 bases. The germline gives CDR1 MDHEN, CDR2 SYDVKM. CDR3 size: 15 residues. V was pared by 3 bases and J by 6 bases, with 9 bases of the junction left unmatched. The CDR3 DNA follows: TGTGCCAGCAGTTTGTCCAGCGGGGGGAAGTTCGAGCAGTACTTC. It yields the protein CASSLSSGGKFEQYF.

The table lists this clonotype with many counts. The chain uses TRBV6-2 or TRBV6-3 and TRBJ1-2; D is perhaps TRBD1 (6 bases). Germline V gene data show CDR1 as MNHEY and CDR2 as SVGEGT. The CDR3 sequence is 12 residues long. V was clipped by 5 bases and J by 9 bases, with 13 bases between them. The CDR3 region is CASSLPDRSYTF. The DNA for the CDR3 is TGTGCCAGCAGTCTACCGGACAGAAGCTACACCTTC.

The chain has TRBV6-2 or TRBV6-3 and TRBJ1-2; D not resolved. CDR1 is MNHEY, CDR2 SVGEGT, per germline. The CDR3 sequence is 16 residues long. Trimming took 2 bases from V and 7 from J, leaving 20 bases between them. CDR3 residues: CASSYSPPLAGLGYTF. In nucleotides, the CDR3 is TGTGCCAGCAGTTACAGCCCGCCGTTGGCAGGCCTTGGCTACACCTTC.

This chain connects TRBV5-1 to TRBJ2-2; D is undetermined. There are 12 residues in the CDR3. Per the germline V gene, CDR1 is SGHRS and CDR2 is YFSETQ. V was trimmed by 5 bases and J by 6 bases, leaving 8 bases between them. CDR3 protein: CASSSTAGELFF. In DNA, the CDR3 is TGCGCCAGCAGTTCCACGGCCGGGGAGCTGTTTTTT.

This chain uses TRBV18 with TRBJ1-1; D possibly corresponds to TRBD1 (5 bases). Per germline, CDR1 KGHSH and CDR2 LQKENI. V lost 5 bases and J 4 bases, leaving 17 bases between the germline ends. The CDR3 consists of 15 residues. CDR3 loop: CASSFDGGKSTEAFF. In nucleotides, the CDR3 is TGTGCCAGCTCATTTGATGGGGGGAAGAGCACTGAAGCTTTCTTT.

This clonotype was seen ten or more times. The chain recombines TRBV27 with TRBJ2-7, with a possible D match to TRBD2 (6 bases). V lost 2 bases and J lost 5, with 19 bases in between. The CDR3 totals 16 residues. CDR1 MNHEY and CDR2 SMNVEV come from the germline V gene (reference sequence). CDR3 protein: CASSLHGGVGSNEQYF. Here the CDR3 DNA reads TGTGCCAGCAGTTTACACGGAGGGGTCGGGTCAAACGAGCAGTACTTC.

This clonotype was seen at least ten times. V and J are TRBV13 and TRBJ1-1, with 7 bases identical to TRBD1. V lost 3 bases to trimming and J lost 7 bases; unmatched junction nucleotides: 8. CDR1 and CDR2 from the germline V gene are PRHDT and FYEKMQ (reference sequence). The CDR3 is made up of 14 amino acids. CDR3 region: CASSLMRQGREAFF. Written as DNA, the CDR3 is TGTGCCAGCAGCTTGATGAGACAGGGCCGTGAAGCTTTCTTT.

The chain joins TRBV28 to TRBJ1-2; 9 bases align to TRBD1. This CDR3 spans 14 amino acids. Per the germline V gene, CDR1 is MDHEN and CDR2 is SYDVKM. V was clipped by 4 bases and J by 4 bases; unmatched bases: 4. DNA for the CDR3: TGTGCCAGCAGTTCCTTGGACAGGGGCTATGGCTACACCTTC. It specifies CASSSLDRGYGYTF.

This clonotype came up a few times. The J gene is TRBJ1-6, the V gene TRBV7-9, with D possibly being TRBD1 (6 bases). The ends were cut back, 5 bases at V and 7 bases at J, with 12 bases in the middle. The CDR3 consists of 14 residues. Germline CDR1 reads SEHNR; CDR2 reads FQNEAQ (reference sequence). CDR3 region: CASSRATGNSPLHF. Written as DNA, the CDR3 is TGTGCCAGCAGCCGAGCGACAGGCAATTCACCCCTCCACTTT.

This clonotype occurred a few times. The V gene is TRBV7-9, the J gene TRBJ2-2, with a possible D match to TRBD1 (6 bases). The CDR3 is made up of 15 amino acids. Germline V gene lookup returns CDR1 SEHNR and CDR2 FQNEAQ (reference sequence). The ends were cut back, 0 bases at V and 5 bases at J, with 10 bases in the middle. This chain's CDR3 is CASSLAGGVTGELFF. Written as DNA, the CDR3 is TGTGCCAGCAGCTTAGCTGGGGGCGTTACCGGGGAGCTGTTTTTT.

This clonotype was recorded many times. The chain employs TRBV6-1 and TRBJ2-7, with 10 bases identical to TRBD1. This CDR3 is 14 amino acids long. J lost 4 bases, V lost 6 bases, and 6 bases had no gene match. CDR1 and CDR2 from the germline V gene are MNHNS and SASEGT. CDR3 coding DNA: TGTGCCAGCAGGCGGGGGGACAGGGGTTACGAGCAGTACTTC. Translating gives CASRRGDRGYEQYF.

V is TRBV28 and J is TRBJ2-5; 7 bases are shared with TRBD1. Germline V gives CDR1 MDHEN, CDR2 SYDVKM. The CDR3 runs 16 residues. Trimming at V came to 6 bases and at J to 1 base, leaving 11 bases not matched to a gene. The CDR3, as DNA: TGTGCCAGCAGCCCCAGGGGGAGTGGGCTCCAAGAGACCCAGTACTTC. Residues: CASSPRGSGLQETQYF.

This clonotype was observed a handful of times. This chain joins TRBV13 and TRBJ2-7, with unresolved D. This CDR3 contains 13 residues. Trimming removed 7 bases from V and 2 bases from J, with 12 bases in between. Germline V gene lookup returns CDR1 PRHDT and CDR2 FYEKMQ (reference sequence). The CDR3 loop reads CASTSPGTYEQYF. Written as DNA, the CDR3 is TGTGCCAGCACCTCACCTGGAACCTACGAGCAGTACTTC.

The sample holds many counts of this clonotype. Here the CDR3 reads CASSADPTGSGNTIYF. The CDR3 bases are TGTGCCAGCAGCGCAGACCCCACAGGCTCTGGAAACACCATATATTTT. The V gene is TRBV4-2, the J gene TRBJ1-3; D perhaps matches TRBD1 (5 bases). The CDR3 extends over 16 amino acids. Per the germline V gene, CDR1 is LGHNA and CDR2 is YNFKEQ. With 5 bases removed from V and 0 bases from J, the gap between germline ends came to 14 bases.

This clonotype was detected many times. The rearrangement uses TRBV20-1 and TRBJ2-7; D unresolved. V dropped 7 bases and J dropped 2 bases, with 12 bases sitting between them. The length of the CDR3 is 12 residues. CDR1 and CDR2 from the germline V gene are DFQATT and SNEGSKA (reference sequence). CDR3 DNA: TGCAGTGGGGCGGATGTTACCTACGAGCAGTACTTC. Translated: CSGADVTYEQYF.

This clonotype was counted at least ten times. This chain uses TRBV4-1 with TRBJ2-5; 9 nucleotides align to TRBD1. J lost 5 bases, V lost 3 bases, and 7 bases had no gene match. CDR3 length: 15 residues. Germline V gene data show CDR1 as MGHRA and CDR2 as YSYEKL. CDR3 DNA sequence: TGCGCCAGCAGCCAGCCGGGACAGGGATCGGAGACCCAGTACTTC. It encodes CASSQPGQGSETQYF.

The table lists this clonotype with a few counts. This chain uses TRBV6-1 with TRBJ1-1, with 8 bases aligning to TRBD1. Germline V lookup: CDR1 MNHNS, CDR2 SASEGT. The trim removed 6 bases at V and 5 bases at J, leaving 11 bases unmatched. The CDR3 is 15 amino acids. The CDR3 nucleotides are TGTGCCAGCAGCGGGACAGGATCATTAGGGACTGAAGCTTTCTTT. It codes for CASSGTGSLGTEAFF.

Ten or more counts support this clonotype. The rearrangement links TRBV12-3 or TRBV12-4 to TRBJ1-1; 9 nucleotides match TRBD1. The CDR3 totals 18 residues. Trimming cost V 5 bases and J 3 bases; bases outside gene matches: 16. In nucleotides, the CDR3 is TGTGCCAGCAGTCCTATACAGGGGGCCCCCATCGGGGACACTGAAGCTTTCTTT. Its translation: CASSPIQGAPIGDTEAFF.

The count of this clonotype is one. The J gene is TRBJ2-7, the V gene TRBV30, with D unclear. The CDR3 is 11 residues long. Deletions cut 8 bases from V and 3 bases from J, with 11 bases between. Germline V gives CDR1 GTSNPN, CDR2 SVGIG (reference sequence). This chain's CDR3 is CARTLGYEQYF. Written as DNA, the CDR3 is TGTGCCCGGACCTTGGGCTACGAGCAGTACTTC. Full variable domain (rest looked up from reference TRBV30 and TRBJ2-7): SQTIHQWPATLVQPVGSPLSLECTVEGTSNPNLYWYRQAAGRGLQLLFYSVGIGQISSEVPQNLSASRPQDRQFILSSKKLLLSDSGFYLCARTLGYEQYFGPGTRLTVT.

The chain uses TRBV4-1 and TRBJ1-5; 8 bases line up with TRBD1. CDR1 and CDR2 from the germline V gene are MGHRA and YSYEKL. The length of the CDR3 is 13 residues. The V and J ends lost 6 bases and 5 bases, in that order; junction bases with no gene match: 3. In DNA form, the CDR3 reads TGCGCCAGCAGGAAGACAGGGGATCAGCCCCAGCATTTT. As protein: CASRKTGDQPQHF.